Presented here are 32 T cell receptor beta chains from one specimen sequenced in a study of human T cells and chemical hapten exposure. TCRdb passed the RACE reads through MiXCR, listing each CDR3 protein once. This table holds 95,000 or so distinct CDR3 sequences, 10% to 12% found once. Documented time point: patch test 2, 6 weeks after DPC sensitization. Noted treatment: therapeutic diphenylcyclopropenone sensitization with weekly scalp DPC. Specimen: whole blood, collected in connection with sensitization to the hapten diphenylcyclopropenone (DPC). Source of these receptors: a woman aged 40-49 years with alopecia areata. Some clones in this sample may be carry-over from other donors' samples.

Many counts were recorded for this clonotype. The rearrangement uses TRBV4-2 and TRBJ1-4; D is perhaps TRBD1 (5 bases). Germline CDR1 is LGHNA and CDR2 is YNFKEQ. This CDR3 is built from 15 residues. V shed 1 base and J shed 7 bases, with 13 bases lying between them. CDR3 in DNA: TGTGCCAGCAGCCAAGCATGGGGCTTCGGTGAAAAACTGTTTTTT. Translating it yields CASSQAWGFGEKLFF.

This chain links TRBV12-3 or TRBV12-4 with TRBJ2-1; maybe TRBD2 (6 bases). CDR3 length: 16 residues. Trimming stripped 5 bases from V and 3 bases from J, with 17 bases between. CDR3 in DNA: TGTGCCAGCAGTCGAGGGACTCCGAAACGCTACAATGAGCAGTTCTTC. This translates into CASSRGTPKRYNEQFF.

V is TRBV29-1 and J is TRBJ1-5, with D perhaps TRBD1 (5 bases). CDR1 SQVTM and CDR2 ANQGSEA come from the germline V gene. Trimming removed 4 bases from V and 0 bases from J, with 13 bases in between. The CDR3 is 15 residues long. The CDR3 sequence: CSVGRDGNSNQPQHF. As DNA, the CDR3 is TGCAGCGTTGGTCGGGACGGAAATAGCAATCAGCCCCAGCATTTT.

In its sample, this clonotype was seen many times. The chain uses TRBV30 and TRBJ2-1; no clear D. The CDR3 totals 12 residues. Germline assignment: CDR1 GTSNPN and CDR2 SVGIG (reference sequence). The ends were cut back, 4 bases at V and 5 bases at J, with 9 bases in the middle. The CDR3 DNA reads as TGTGCCTGGACCGCTTGGGACAATGAGCAGTTCTTC. Translation gives CAWTAWDNEQFF.

This clonotype appeared many times. The chain combines TRBV20-1 with TRBJ1-2; 10 positions agree with TRBD1. The V gene's germline CDR1 is DFQATT and CDR2 SNEGSKA (reference sequence). The CDR3 has 13 amino acids. Trimming cost V 3 bases and J 7 bases; bases outside gene matches: 5. CDR3 residues: CSASRQGASGYTF. Here the CDR3 DNA reads TGCAGTGCTAGCAGACAGGGGGCTAGTGGCTACACCTTC.

The rearrangement joins TRBV7-2 to TRBJ2-3; D is undetermined. V lost 3 bases to trimming and J lost 0 bases, with 7 bases between them. The CDR3 extends over 14 amino acids. CDR1 is SGHTA and CDR2 is FQGNSA in the germline V gene. CDR3 nucleotide sequence: TGTGCCAGCAGCTTTGGGCTAAGCACAGATACGCAGTATTTT. It codes for CASSFGLSTDTQYF.

V usage is TRBV20-1 and J usage is TRBJ1-2; D perhaps matches TRBD1 (5 bases). From germline, CDR1 is DFQATT and CDR2 SNEGSKA (reference sequence). The CDR3 extends over 14 amino acids. The V end was cut by 6 bases, the J end by 4 bases, with 18 bases between. The CDR3: CSALGPQGPYGYTF. The CDR3, as DNA: TGCAGTGCCCTAGGGCCCCAGGGCCCCTATGGCTACACCTTC.

In this sample, this clonotype turned up many times. The chain joins TRBV28 to TRBJ1-2; weak D call: TRBD1 (6 bases). This CDR3 spans 12 amino acids. The germline gives CDR1 MDHEN, CDR2 SYDVKM. The V gene lost 6 bases and the J gene lost 4 bases, with 9 bases spanning the gap. As DNA, the CDR3 is TGTGCCAGCAGCTTAGGGGGCTATGGCTACACCTTC. Its protein is CASSLGGYGYTF.

This chain joins TRBV20-1 and TRBJ2-2; D is unclear. With 0 bases removed from V and 5 bases from J, the gap between germline ends came to 16 bases. Per the germline V gene, CDR1 is DFQATT and CDR2 is SNEGSKA (reference sequence). CDR3 length equals 16 residues. The CDR3 protein is CSARDASGTGTGELFF. CDR3 bases: TGCAGTGCTAGAGATGCGTCCGGAACCGGTACCGGGGAGCTGTTTTTT.

This clonotype was seen only a few times. CDR3 DNA sequence: TGTGCCAGCAGTGCTAGACAAGAGACCCAGTACTTC. As protein: CASSARQETQYF. The chain has TRBV6-1 and TRBJ2-5; the D is unclear. The germline V and J ends were trimmed by 4 bases and 2 bases, with 5 bases remaining between them. Germline V gene sequence: CDR1 MNHNS, CDR2 SASEGT. The CDR3 has 12 amino acids.

This clonotype was counted a few times. CDR3 amino acids: CASSYPPTGGTLHF. DNA of the CDR3: TGTGCCAGCAGTTACCCGCCCACCGGAGGCACCCTCCACTTT. The chain has TRBV6-5 and TRBJ1-6; D unresolved. Germline V gene sequence: CDR1 MNHEY, CDR2 SVGAGI. Between the trimmed V and J ends, which lost 2 bases and 14 bases, there was a span of 16 bases. The CDR3 extends over 14 amino acids.

This clonotype turned up a few times. The chain uses TRBV4-1 and TRBJ2-3, with no clear D. The CDR3 length is 13 residues. Germline lookup yields CDR1 MGHRA and CDR2 YSYEKL. Trimming took off 8 bases at V and 5 bases at J, with 14 bases between the two ends. The CDR3 region is CASRPSLEDTQYF. CDR3 nucleotide sequence: TGCGCCAGCCGCCCCTCCTTAGAAGATACGCAGTATTTT.

This clonotype showed up many times. The rearrangement joins TRBV30 to TRBJ2-7, with TRBD1 matching 10 bases. CDR3 length: 14 amino acids. The germline V gene has CDR1 GTSNPN and CDR2 SVGIG (reference sequence). The V segment lost 8 bases and the J segment 2 bases; nucleotides outside the gene matches: 9. The CDR3 DNA reads as TGTGCCATTTCGTCCGGGACAGGGGCCTACGAGCAGTACTTC. This sequence encodes CAISSGTGAYEQYF.

This clonotype was recorded at least ten times. The V call is TRBV7-2, the J call TRBJ2-5; no clear D gene. Germline V gene data show CDR1 as SGHTA and CDR2 as FQGNSA. V lost 2 bases to trimming and J lost 5 bases, with 9 bases between them. The length of the CDR3 is 13 residues. DNA of the CDR3: TGTGCCAGCAGCTTATTGCACGGCGAGACCCAGTACTTC. Protein product: CASSLLHGETQYF.

This chain connects TRBV4-3 to TRBJ1-2; maybe TRBD1 (5 bases). V lost 0 bases to trimming and J lost 4 bases, with 12 bases between them. From germline, CDR1 is LGHNA and CDR2 YSLEER. The CDR3 runs to 15 residues. Here the CDR3 reads CASSQEGRGSYGYTF. The CDR3 coding sequence is TGCGCCAGCAGCCAAGAAGGGCGGGGGAGCTATGGCTACACCTTC.

This clonotype showed up just a few times. This CDR3 is CSVGDQYREQYF. The CDR3 coding sequence is TGCAGCGTCGGGGACCAGTACCGCGAGCAGTACTTC. This sequence joins TRBV29-1 and TRBJ2-7; D assignment may be TRBD1 or TRBD2 (5 bases each). This CDR3 has 12 amino acids. Germline lookup yields CDR1 SQVTM and CDR2 ANQGSEA. With 6 bases removed from V and 6 bases from J, the gap between germline ends came to 15 bases.

This clonotype has just a few counts. The chain has TRBV4-2 and TRBJ1-1; tentative D call: TRBD1 (5 bases). Looked up from germline, CDR1 is LGHNA and CDR2 is YNFKEQ. The CDR3 has 18 amino acids. Trimming shortened V by 1 base and J by 1 base, and 19 bases separated the two germline ends. The CDR3 bases are TGTGCCAGCAGCCAAGTAGTCTCTTGGGCAGGGAGGAACACTGAAGCTTTCTTT. The encoded protein is CASSQVVSWAGRNTEAFF.

In this sample, this clonotype turned up a few times. V is TRBV7-9 and J is TRBJ2-5; TRBD1 or TRBD2 may be the D gene (5 bases each). The CDR3 loop spans 12 amino acids. V was pared by 5 bases and J by 1 base, with 5 bases between. Germline CDR1 SEHNR, CDR2 FQNEAQ (reference sequence). CDR3: CASSGGQETQYF. DNA for the CDR3: TGTGCCAGCAGCGGGGGCCAAGAGACCCAGTACTTC. The full variable domain, completed using reference TRBV7-9 and TRBJ2-5, is DTGVSQNPRHKITKRGQNVTFRCDPISEHNRLYWYRQTLGQGPEFLTYFQNEAQLEKSRLLSDRFSAERPKGSFSTLEIQRTEQGDSAMYLCASSGGQETQYFGPGTRLLVL.

For the CDR3, the DNA is TGTGCCAGCAAGCGGGAGCCCCAAGAGACCCAGTACTTC. Translating gives CASKREPQETQYF. The chain employs TRBV2 and TRBJ2-5, with TRBD2 matching over 8 bases. V dropped 7 bases and J dropped 1; count of bases not matched to a gene: 2. The V gene's germline CDR1 is SNHLY and CDR2 FYNNEI. The CDR3 is 13 amino acids.

The table lists this clonotype with many counts. The rearrangement joins TRBV29-1 to TRBJ1-1, with D perhaps TRBD1 (5 bases). Germline values: CDR1 SQVTM, CDR2 ANQGSEA. V lost 7 bases and J lost 1, with 10 bases in between. The CDR3 contains 12 residues. The CDR3 sequence: CSASGGNTEAFF. In DNA form, the CDR3 reads TGCAGCGCCTCGGGGGGGAACACTGAAGCTTTCTTT.

This clonotype occurred many times. The genes are TRBV11-1 and TRBJ2-1; 8 bases line up with TRBD2. This CDR3 is built from 16 residues. Per germline, CDR1 SGHAT and CDR2 FQDESV (reference sequence). J lost 6 bases, V lost 6 bases, and 13 bases had no gene match. DNA for the CDR3: TGTGCCAGCAGGATCTCCTCGGGGGGGCCAATCAATGAGCAGTTCTTC. Translating it yields CASRISSGGPINEQFF.

The chain uses TRBV7-2 and TRBJ2-5, with D possibly being TRBD1 or TRBD2 (5 bases each). The CDR3 has 14 residues. The germline CDR1 and CDR2 sequences are SGHTA and FQGNSA. The germline V and J ends were trimmed by 5 bases and 5 bases, with 15 bases remaining between them. The CDR3 spells CASSGTGAFETQYF. CDR3 DNA sequence: TGTGCCAGCAGCGGCACCGGGGCTTTTGAGACCCAGTACTTC.

This clonotype was recorded many times. This chain uses TRBV7-9 with TRBJ2-2; 9 bases line up with TRBD2. Germline trimming cut 2 bases from V and 4 bases from J; bases unmatched to any gene: 2. Per germline, CDR1 SEHNR and CDR2 FQNEAQ (reference sequence). The CDR3 runs to 15 residues. DNA for the CDR3: TGTGCCAGCAGCTTACCGCGGGGGGGCACCGGGGAGCTGTTTTTT. Translation: CASSLPRGGTGELFF.

This clonotype was picked up a small number of times. The genes are TRBV7-9 and TRBJ2-5, with 8 bases lining up with TRBD1. CDR1 and CDR2 (germline): SEHNR, FQNEAQ (reference sequence). Germline trimming cut 6 bases from V and 4 bases from J; bases unmatched to any gene: 7. The CDR3 is 14 residues long. CDR3: CASSSTGQGETQYF. In DNA, the CDR3 is TGTGCCAGCAGTTCAACTGGACAGGGAGAGACCCAGTACTTC.

This chain joins TRBV5-4 and TRBJ2-7; 7 bases align to TRBD1. V shed 3 bases and J 4 bases; nucleotides not matched to a gene: 7. The germline gives CDR1 SGHNT, CDR2 YYREEE (reference sequence). CDR3 length: 14 amino acids. In DNA, the CDR3 is TGTGCCAGCAGCTCAGGGACAGAGGTTTACGAGCAGTACTTC. Protein sequence: CASSSGTEVYEQYF. Full variable domain (remainder filled in from reference TRBV5-4 and TRBJ2-7): ETGVTQSPTHLIKTRGQQVTLRCSSQSGHNTVSWYQQALGQGPQFIFQYYREEENGRGNFPPRFSGLQFPNYSSELNVNALELDDSALYLCASSSGTEVYEQYFGPGTRLTVT.

This clonotype has at least ten counts. The chain uses TRBV7-9 and TRBJ2-1; 9 bases fit TRBD2. This CDR3 is built from 16 residues. Looked up from germline, CDR1 is SEHNR and CDR2 is FQNEAQ (reference sequence). The V gene end was trimmed by 2 bases and the J gene end by 5 bases; junction bases not matched to a gene: 7. DNA for the CDR3: TGTGCCAGCAGCTTAAAGTCTAGCGGGAAGGACAATGAGCAGTTCTTC. This gives the protein CASSLKSSGKDNEQFF.

The chain is built from TRBV5-4 and TRBJ2-1; tentatively, D is TRBD2 (6 bases). V lost 3 bases and J 8 bases, leaving 9 bases between the germline ends. Looked up from germline, CDR1 is SGHNT and CDR2 is YYREEE (reference sequence). This CDR3 contains 12 residues. The DNA for the CDR3 is TGTGCCAGCAGCTCCGGGAGCCATGAGCAGTTCTTC. Its protein is CASSSGSHEQFF.

This clonotype has at least ten counts. The chain couples TRBV29-1 to TRBJ1-1; D is uncertain. V dropped 4 bases and J dropped 0 bases, with 12 bases sitting between them. The CDR3 contains 14 residues. From germline, CDR1 is SQVTM and CDR2 ANQGSEA. DNA of the CDR3: TGCAGCGTTGGCCCCCGGACGGTGAACACTGAAGCTTTCTTT. This gives the protein CSVGPRTVNTEAFF.

In the case of this clonotype: A much bigger clone sits one base away, suggesting this may be a read error. The CDR3 does not end in the conserved phenylalanine or tryptophan, so this is likely a read error. The chain is built from TRBV5-1 and TRBJ1-1; maybe TRBD1 (5 bases). The germline gives CDR1 SGHRS, CDR2 YFSETQ. The CDR3 extends over 14 amino acids. Trimming took off 0 bases at V and 5 bases at J, with 11 bases between the two ends. This CDR3 reads CASSLARGRTEAFL. The CDR3 DNA follows: TGCGCCAGCAGCTTGGCTAGGGGCAGGACTGAAGCTTTCTTG.

V usage is TRBV7-4 and J usage is TRBJ2-7; possibly TRBD2 for D (5 bases). Trimming removed 5 bases at V and 3 bases at J, with 14 bases between. CDR1 is SGHVT and CDR2 is SQSDAQ in the germline V gene. The CDR3 contains 14 residues. As DNA, the CDR3 is TGTGCCAGCAGCCCCAGCCTGGACTTCTACGAGCAGTACTTC. This translates into CASSPSLDFYEQYF.

This clonotype was seen repeatedly, ten times or more. The rearrangement links TRBV30 to TRBJ2-2, with D unresolved. In germline, CDR1 is GTSNPN, CDR2 SVGIG (reference sequence). The CDR3 covers 15 residues. V was clipped by 1 base and J by 4 bases, with 13 bases between them. DNA for the CDR3: TGTGCCTGGAGTGCCAAAGGCCGCGGCACCGGGGAGCTGTTTTTT. Protein: CAWSAKGRGTGELFF.

The chain carries TRBV6-2 or TRBV6-3 and TRBJ1-4; a possible D gene is TRBD1 (6 bases). The CDR3 extends over 13 amino acids. CDR1 and CDR2 (germline): MNHEY, SVGEGT. Between the trimmed V and J ends, which lost 4 bases and 7 bases, there was a span of 10 bases. The CDR3 DNA is TGTGCCAGCAGTTCGGGGGCACGTGAAAAACTGTTTTTT. Its translation is CASSSGAREKLFF.